This paragraph reports one T cell receptor beta chain. Its antigen remains unknown. The data stem from a study of vaccination effects on CD4 cells after COVID-19. Germline V CDR1 and CDR2: MRHNA, SNTAGT. With 0 bases clipped from V and 6 bases from J, the junction kept 4 bases outside the gene matches. CDR3 length equals 15 residues. Sequencing followed a ViraFEST assay step that expanded antigen-specific CD4+ T cells with viral peptide pools. Culture proceeded for 9 to 11 days, and CD4+ T cells were then isolated. Vaccinees lacked prior SARS-CoV-2 infection and tested negative for nucleocapsid antibodies. Using immunoSEQ multiplex PCR, the repertoire was profiled, and TCRdb retains in-frame clones only, with some absent. The sample holds tens of thousands of clones, under 70% seen once.

The rearrangement joins TRBV6-4 to TRBJ2-1; 8 bases fit TRBD2. Material: CD4+ T cells from PBMCs cultured with SARS-CoV-2 spike peptides, obtained before COVID-19 vaccination. The TCR sequence derives from a human donor who received a COVID-19 vaccine. In DNA form, the CDR3 reads TGTGCCAGCAGTGACTCGCGGGGGGACTCCAATGAGCAGTTCTTC. It translates to CASSDSRGDSNEQFF.